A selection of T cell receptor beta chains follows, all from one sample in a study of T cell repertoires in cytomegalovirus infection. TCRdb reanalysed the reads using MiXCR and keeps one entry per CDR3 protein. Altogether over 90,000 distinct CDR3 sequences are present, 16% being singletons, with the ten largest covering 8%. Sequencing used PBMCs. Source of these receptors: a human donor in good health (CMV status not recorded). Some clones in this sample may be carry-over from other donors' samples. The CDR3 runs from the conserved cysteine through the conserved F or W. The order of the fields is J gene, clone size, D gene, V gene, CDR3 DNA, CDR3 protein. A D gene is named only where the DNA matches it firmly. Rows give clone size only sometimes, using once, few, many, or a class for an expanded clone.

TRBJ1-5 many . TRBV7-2 TGTGCCAGCAGCGTTAACAATCAGCCCCAGCATTTT CASSVNNQPQHF
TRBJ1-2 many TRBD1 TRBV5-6 TGTGCCAGCAGCGTGGGCGCCGGGACAGGGGTCGATGGCTACACCTTC CASSVGAGTGVDGYTF
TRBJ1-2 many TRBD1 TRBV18 TGTGCCAGCTCACCGACGATTACCGGGACAGGGGAACGTGGCTACACCTTC CASSPTITGTGERGYTF
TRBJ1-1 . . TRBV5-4 TGTGCCAGCAGCTTGGGCAACAGGGTTGGAAACACTGAAGCTTTCTTT CASSLGNRVGNTEAFF
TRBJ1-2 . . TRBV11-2 TGTGCCAGCAGCTCACGGGGCCCTGCCTATGGCTACACCTTC CASSSRGPAYGYTF
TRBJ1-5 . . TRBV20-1 TGCAGTGCTAGTAATAAGCCTTTTTGGGAAAAGCCCCAGCATTTT CSASNKPFWEKPQHF
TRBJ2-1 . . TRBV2 TGTGCCAGCAGTGCCAGGGACCTACTCTACAATGAGCAGTTCTTC CASSARDLLYNEQFF
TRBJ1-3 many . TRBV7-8 TGTGCCAGCAGCCTTACCTCAGGGGACCACTCTGGAAACACCATATATTTT CASSLTSGDHSGNTIYF
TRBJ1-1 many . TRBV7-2 TGTGCCAGCAGCTTATCCCCCGCAAACACTGAAGCTTTCTTT CASSLSPANTEAFF
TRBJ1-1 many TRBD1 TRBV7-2 TGTGCCAGCAGCTTAGCGAGGGGACAGGGTGGAGCTTTCTTT CASSLARGQGGAFF
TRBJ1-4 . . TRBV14 TGTGCCAGCAGCCAAGGGGCAATTAGAGGCGAAAAACTGTTTTTT CASSQGAIRGEKLFF
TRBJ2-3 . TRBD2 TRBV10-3 TGTGCCATCAGTGATTCATCGCGGGGGGGCCGGGATACGCAGTATTTT CAISDSSRGGRDTQYF
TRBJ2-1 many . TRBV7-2 TGTGCCAGCAGCCCGGTGGAGGCCCGCGGAGGTGAGCAGTTCTTC CASSPVEARGGEQFF
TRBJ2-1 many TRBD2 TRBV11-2 TGTGCCAGCAGCCCCAGACTAGCGGGGGCCCAAAGGGTGGTGAATGAGCAGTTCTTC CASSPRLAGAQRVVNEQFF
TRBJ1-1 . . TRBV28 TGTGCCAGCAGCCCGCCAGGGGAATATGTGAACACTGAAGCTTTCTTT CASSPPGEYVNTEAFF
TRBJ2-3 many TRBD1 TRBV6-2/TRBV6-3 TGTGCCAGCAGTCACACCCCTGGCAGGGGGCATACGCAGTATTTT CASSHTPGRGHTQYF
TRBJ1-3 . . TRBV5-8 TGTGCCTCGGCGGCAGGCCAAAGCTCTGGAAACACCATATATTTT CASAAGQSSGNTIYF
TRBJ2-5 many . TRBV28 TGTGCCAGCAGTTTTCGGAGGGAGAAGGGCTACCAAGAGACCCAGTACTTC CASSFRREKGYQETQYF
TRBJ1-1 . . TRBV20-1 TGCAGTGCTCCACCCATGGGGCTGCCGAACACTGAAGCTTTCTTT CSAPPMGLPNTEAFF
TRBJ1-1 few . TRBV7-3 TGTGCCAGCAGCTTGTCACCCCTTGATGAAGCTTTCTTT CASSLSPLDEAFF
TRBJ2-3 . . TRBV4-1 TGCGCCAGCAGCCAAGAAAGAAGGGTCACAGATACGCAGTATTTT CASSQERRVTDTQYF
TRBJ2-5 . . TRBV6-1 TGTGCCAGCAGTGACAGCCAGGGGGGACAAGAGACCCAGTACTTC CASSDSQGGQETQYF
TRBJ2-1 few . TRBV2 TGTGCCAGCAGTGAAGAGGGGGGGCTGGGCAATGAGCAGTTCTTC CASSEEGGLGNEQFF
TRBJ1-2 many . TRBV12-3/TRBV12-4 TGTGCCAGCAGACTGGTCGGAGGCTACACCTTC CASRLVGGYTF
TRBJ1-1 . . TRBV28 TGTGCCAGCAGACCTCAGCGAGAGAACACTGAAGCTTTCTTT CASRPQRENTEAFF
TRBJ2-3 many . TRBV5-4 TGTGCCAGCAGCTTGACCCAATGGGCAGATACGCAGTATTTT CASSLTQWADTQYF
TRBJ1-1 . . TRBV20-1 TGCAGTGCTAAAAAGGGCAGCCGGGAGAACACTGAAGCTTTCTTT CSAKKGSRENTEAFF
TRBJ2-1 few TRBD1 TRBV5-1 TGCGCCAGCAGCTTGGGGGACAGCGACAATGAGCAGTTCTTC CASSLGDSDNEQFF
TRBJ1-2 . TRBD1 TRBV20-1 TGCAGTGCCTTCTTGCTGACAGGGAGTAGCTACACCTTC CSAFLLTGSSYTF
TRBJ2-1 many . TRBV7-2 TGTGCCAGCTCCGTGACGAGCTCCTACAATGAGCAGTTCTTC CASSVTSSYNEQFF
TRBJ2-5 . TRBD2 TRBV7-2 TGTGCCAGCAGCCTTAGCGGGGGGGCCGGAGAGACCCAGTACTTC CASSLSGGAGETQYF
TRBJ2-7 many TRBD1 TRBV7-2 TGTGCCAGCAGCTTATGGACAGGGAAGGCCTACGAGCAGTACTTC CASSLWTGKAYEQYF
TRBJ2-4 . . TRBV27 TGTGCCAGCAGACTTGCCGAGGGGGAAAACATTCAGTACTTC CASRLAEGENIQYF
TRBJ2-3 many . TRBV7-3 TGTGCCAGCAGCCAGGGCGACAGGCGCCTGGATACGCAGTATTTT CASSQGDRRLDTQYF
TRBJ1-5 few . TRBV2 TGTGCCAGCAGTGGACCCGGGACACATAGCAATCAGCCCCAGCATTTT CASSGPGTHSNQPQHF
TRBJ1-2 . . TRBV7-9 TGTGCCAGCAGCCAATTTGGTTCGGCGGAACCGTCGAATGGCTACACCTTC CASSQFGSAEPSNGYTF
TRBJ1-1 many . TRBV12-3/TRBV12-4 TGTGCCAGCAGTTTCCCTCCAAACAGCTTGGATGATGAAGCTTTCTTT CASSFPPNSLDDEAFF
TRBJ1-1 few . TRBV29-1 TGCAGCGTTGAGTTGAGGACTGAAGCTTTCTTT CSVELRTEAFF
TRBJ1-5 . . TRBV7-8 TGTGCCAGCAGCCCTGACCCCCTTAGCAATCAGCCCCAGCATTTT CASSPDPLSNQPQHF
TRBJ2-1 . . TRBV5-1 TGCGCCAGCAGCTTGGACTCGGGCTCCTACAATGAGCAGTTCTTC CASSLDSGSYNEQFF
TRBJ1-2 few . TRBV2 TGTGCCAGCAGCACCGGGGCCTTGAGGGGCTACACCTTC CASSTGALRGYTF
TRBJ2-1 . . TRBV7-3 TGTGCCAGCAGCCCGAGTTGGGGCCGAGACAATGAGCAGTTCTTC CASSPSWGRDNEQFF
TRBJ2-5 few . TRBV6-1 TGTGCCAGCAGTGAATTACTTCAAGAGACCCAGTACTTC CASSELLQETQYF
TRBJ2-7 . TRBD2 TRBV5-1 TGCGCCAGCAGCCGCGGGGGGGCCAAGAACGAGCAGTACTTC CASSRGGAKNEQYF
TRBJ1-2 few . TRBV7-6 TGTGCCAGCAGCGCCTTGATGGGGGGGCAGGACTATGGCTACACCTTC CASSALMGGQDYGYTF
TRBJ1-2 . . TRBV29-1 TGCAGCCTCACGAACATGGGGACGTACACCTTC CSLTNMGTYTF
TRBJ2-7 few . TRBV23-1 TGCGCCAGCAGTCAATGGGAGGCTACGGGAGCCTACGAGCAGTACTTC CASSQWEATGAYEQYF
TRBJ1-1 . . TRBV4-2 TGTGCCAGCAGCAAAGGGGTCGAGAACACTGAAGCTTTCTTT CASSKGVENTEAFF
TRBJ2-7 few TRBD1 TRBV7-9 TGTGCCAGCAGCCTCCGGACAGGGGTTAACTACGAGCAGTACTTC CASSLRTGVNYEQYF